This TCR beta chain emerged from a study of T cells after somatic rescue of genetic block (TCRdb year 2020). Regarding the research as a whole: What the study looked at was long-term robustness, specifically in a T-cell system that came about through somatic rescue of a genetic block in T-cell development.

The method was the immunoSEQ multiplex PCR assay. The immuneACCESS repertoire file appears here via TCRdb, limited to in-frame rearrangements. These files lack a portion of the clones; in checked studies, under half of the deficit traces to unresolved V genes, and the cause of the others is not known. This sample is represented by tens of thousands of clones; around 96% of them were singletons. The ten largest clones capture approximately 0.07% of the sample. This clone was seen once. Its antigen is currently not known. Within one base of it there is no much larger clone, and no base qualities were kept. Trimming costs V 0 bases and J 8 bases, and their ends lie 9 bases apart. Based on the germline V gene, the CDR1 and CDR2 sequences are MGHRA and YSYEKL. The CDR3 runs 13 amino acids, cysteine and phenylalanine included. Only the CDR3 DNA is retained, 39 bases long and in frame from the first base.

Sample: peripheral blood mononuclear cells (PBMCs). The sequence is built from TRBV4-1 and TRBJ2-3, with the D gene too uncertain to name. This clonotype originated in a child less than two years old. This receptor has the CDR3 CASSQDRTGTQYF. The nucleotide sequence is given as TGCGCCAGCAGCCAAGATAGGACGGGTACGCAGTATTTT.